The T cell receptor beta chain under discussion was sequenced for a study of blood T cell repertoires in COVID-19. Study as a whole: The cDNA or gDNA used as material had been derived from T cells, B-cell-depleted T cells, or PBMCs.

Profiling relied on immunoSEQ multiplex PCR, and the TCRdb table lists in-frame clones only, not all of them. The repertoire holds roughly 410,000 clones, about 87% seen once, with 2.3% in the top ten. The CDR3 loop spans 15 amino acids. J lost 3 bases, V lost 3 bases, and 4 bases had no gene match. Per germline, CDR1 SGHVS and CDR2 FNYEAQ. The rearrangement joins TRBV7-6 to TRBJ1-2; 10 bases agree with TRBD1. Sequenced sample: peripheral blood. The receptor comes from a woman aged 60-70 years with COVID-19, enrolled during active disease. CDR3 bases: TGTGCCAGCAGCTTTTGGACAGGGGGAGACTATGGCTACACCTTC. Encoded protein: CASSFWTGGDYGYTF. Looking up the rest from reference TRBV7-6 and TRBJ1-2 gives the full variable domain: GAGVSQSPRYKVTKRGQDVALRCDPISGHVSLYWYRQALGQGPEFLTYFNYEAQQDKSGLPNDRFSAERPEGSISTLTIQRTEQRDSAMYRCASSFWTGGDYGYTFGSGTRLTVV.